These 18 T cell receptor beta chains share one sample of origin, sequenced in a study of shared clonotypes between healthy human individuals. Sequenced by immunoSEQ multiplex PCR; TCRdb stores in-frame clones only, minus some. This sample has 700,000 or so clones; more than 70% occur once, and the top ten carry under 2%. Source material: memory CD4+ T cells sorted from blood. The subset is: CD45RA-negative fraction. The receptors were sampled from a woman younger than 45 in good health.

This clone was observed a handful of times. J is TRBJ2-5 and V is TRBV5-1; 10 bases are a match to TRBD2. Per the germline V gene, CDR1 is SGHRS and CDR2 is YFSETQ. The ends lost 2 bases at V and 4 bases at J; junction bases unmatched: 8. This CDR3 spans 16 amino acids. The DNA for the CDR3 is TGCGCCAGCAGCTTTTCCGGGACTAGCGTAGGAGAGACCCAGTACTTC. Its protein is CASSFSGTSVGETQYF. The full variable domain, rest sourced from reference TRBV5-1 and TRBJ2-5, is KAGVTQTPRYLIKTRGQQVTLSCSPISGHRSVSWYQQTPGQGLQFLFEYFSETQRNKGNFPGRFSGRQFSNSRSEMNVSTLELGDSALYLCASSFSGTSVGETQYFGPGTRLLVL.

With respect to this clone: Other DNA sequences in the sample encode the same CDR3. DNA for the CDR3: TGCGCCAGCAGCTTGGACAGGGCCGGGGAGCTGTTTTTT. This translates into CASSLDRAGELFF. The chain couples TRBV5-1 to TRBJ2-2, with D tentatively TRBD1 (6 bases). This CDR3 is built from 13 residues. The germline V gene has CDR1 SGHRS and CDR2 YFSETQ. V shed 0 bases and J shed 6 bases, with 6 bases lying between them.

The chain carries TRBV29-1 and TRBJ2-5; the D gene is possibly TRBD1 (6 bases). The J call is in doubt because the DNA end fits TRBJ2-7 better. Germline V CDR1 and CDR2: SQVTM, ANQGSEA. The CDR3 sequence is 13 residues long. In nucleotides, the CDR3 is TGCAGCGTTGCCAGGGACACCTCCTACGAGCAGTACTTC. Translated: CSVARDTSYEQYF.

The rearrangement uses TRBV5-1 and TRBJ1-3; TRBD1 is a possible D gene (5 bases). The CDR3 totals 15 residues. In germline, CDR1 is SGHRS, CDR2 YFSETQ. V was cut by 2 bases and J by 2 bases, with 11 bases left in between. In DNA form, the CDR3 reads TGCGCCAGCAGCTTCGAGGCAGGGCCTGGAAACACCATATATTTT. It specifies CASSFEAGPGNTIYF. The variable domain in full, with the rest retrieved from reference TRBV5-1 and TRBJ1-3, is KAGVTQTPRYLIKTRGQQVTLSCSPISGHRSVSWYQQTPGQGLQFLFEYFSETQRNKGNFPGRFSGRQFSNSRSEMNVSTLELGDSALYLCASSFEAGPGNTIYFGEGSWLTVV.

The rearrangement links TRBV30 to TRBJ1-1; D is uncertain. This CDR3 has 15 residues. CDR1 and CDR2 from the germline V gene are GTSNPN and SVGIG (reference sequence). V lost 3 bases to trimming and J lost 3 bases, with 17 bases between them. This CDR3 is CAWRTLLRADTEAFF. The CDR3 DNA follows: TGTGCCTGGAGGACCCTCCTTCGGGCAGACACTGAAGCTTTCTTT.

The rearrangement joins TRBV5-1 to TRBJ1-4; the match to TRBD1 covers 9 bases. Trimming cost V 4 bases and J 8 bases; bases outside gene matches: 9. The CDR3 totals 15 residues. Looked up from germline, CDR1 is SGHRS and CDR2 is YFSETQ. DNA for the CDR3: TGCGCCAGCAGCCAGACCGGGACAGGGTTCGAAAAACTGTTTTTT. This codes for CASSQTGTGFEKLFF. The full variable domain, rest sourced from reference TRBV5-1 and TRBJ1-4, is KAGVTQTPRYLIKTRGQQVTLSCSPISGHRSVSWYQQTPGQGLQFLFEYFSETQRNKGNFPGRFSGRQFSNSRSEMNVSTLELGDSALYLCASSQTGTGFEKLFFGSGTQLSVL.

V and J are TRBV19 and TRBJ1-4; possibly TRBD1 for D (6 bases). This CDR3 has 15 residues. Germline V gene data show CDR1 as LNHDA and CDR2 as SQIVND (reference sequence). Trimming took off 5 bases at V and 7 bases at J, with 17 bases between the two ends. CDR3 nucleotides: TGTGCCAGTAGTTCCTCCGGGACAAGGACTGAAAAACTGTTTTTT. Protein product: CASSSSGTRTEKLFF.

The CDR3 sequence: CASSLLRGSRSYEQYF. Here the CDR3 DNA reads TGTGCCAGCAGTTTATTACGCGGGAGTAGGTCCTACGAGCAGTACTTC. The genes are TRBV28 and TRBJ2-7; 7 bases are a match to TRBD2. Germline-derived CDR1 and CDR2 are MDHEN and SYDVKM. This CDR3 is built from 16 residues. The ends lost 1 base at V and 1 base at J; junction bases unmatched: 7.

V is TRBV5-1 and J is TRBJ1-1; D gene ambiguous. Germline V gene data show CDR1 as SGHRS and CDR2 as YFSETQ. The CDR3 totals 15 residues. Trimming pared 0 bases from V and 4 bases from J, leaving 13 bases between. CDR3 in DNA: TGCGCCAGCAGCTTGGAGTTTGGGAGCATCACTGAAGCTTTCTTT. The encoded protein is CASSLEFGSITEAFF.

The chain employs TRBV19 and TRBJ2-1, with D hard to call. Germline V lookup: CDR1 LNHDA, CDR2 SQIVND (reference sequence). CDR3 length: 14 amino acids. The ends were cut back, 3 bases at V and 9 bases at J, with 15 bases in the middle. The DNA of the CDR3 is TGTGCCAGTAGTATCGGCCAGAATTTTGGTGAGCAGTTCTTC. Translation: CASSIGQNFGEQFF.

The sample holds many counts of this clone. The rearrangement joins TRBV30 to TRBJ1-1; no reliable D call. Trimming removed 0 bases at V and 4 bases at J, with 12 bases between. The germline V gene has CDR1 GTSNPN and CDR2 SVGIG (reference sequence). The CDR3 length is 14 residues. CDR3: CAWSVIRAGTEAFF. The CDR3 DNA is TGTGCCTGGAGTGTTATAAGGGCGGGCACTGAAGCTTTCTTT.

The chain carries TRBV10-3 and TRBJ1-3; D possibly corresponds to TRBD1 (6 bases). The germline V and J ends were trimmed by 4 bases and 1 base, with 14 bases remaining between them. This CDR3 is 16 amino acids long. CDR1 ENHRY and CDR2 SYGVKD come from the germline V gene. The CDR3 region is CAISAGERGSGNTIYF. The CDR3 coding sequence is TGTGCCATCAGTGCTGGGGAGAGGGGGTCTGGAAACACCATATATTTT.

Worth noting for this clone: At the DNA level, this CDR3 is encoded by other sequences in the same sample as well. V usage is TRBV18 and J usage is TRBJ2-3, with 8 bases aligning to TRBD2. Unmatched junction bases numbered 2, after V lost 3 bases and J lost 0 bases. The germline CDR1 and CDR2 sequences are KGHSH and LQKENI. The length of the CDR3 is 15 residues. In nucleotides, the CDR3 is TGTGCCAGCTCACCCACTAGCGGAAGCACAGATACGCAGTATTTT. This encodes CASSPTSGSTDTQYF.

The rearrangement joins TRBV28 to TRBJ2-7, with TRBD1 matching 7 bases. The germline CDR1 and CDR2 sequences are MDHEN and SYDVKM. Trimming at V came to 6 bases and at J to 7 bases, leaving 15 bases not matched to a gene. CDR3 size: 15 residues. The CDR3 DNA is TGTGCCAGCAGCATACCGCGACAGGGCCCTAGGGAGCAGTACTTC. Protein sequence: CASSIPRQGPREQYF.

Comment on this clone: The sample contains more than one DNA sequence encoding this CDR3. The chain joins TRBV18 to TRBJ2-5; D is perhaps TRBD1 (5 bases). Germline values: CDR1 KGHSH, CDR2 LQKENI. The V and J ends lost 6 bases and 2 bases respectively, with 10 bases between them. The CDR3 consists of 13 residues. CDR3 region: CASSPDSQETQYF. The CDR3 region has the DNA TGTGCCAGCTCCCCAGACAGTCAAGAGACCCAGTACTTC.

This clone has a single count. CDR3 in DNA: TGTGCCACCAGCAGAGATCTTAGGGGGGAGCAGTTCTTC. It translates to CATSRDLRGEQFF. The chain has TRBV15 and TRBJ2-1; D might be TRBD1 (6 bases). Germline V gene sequence: CDR1 LNHNV, CDR2 YYDKDF (reference sequence). The CDR3 is 13 amino acids. V lost 0 bases and J 10 bases, leaving 10 bases between the germline ends.

A word on this clone: At the DNA level, this CDR3 is encoded by other sequences in the same sample as well. Here the CDR3 reads CAWSTTGGNQPQHF. The CDR3 DNA is TGTGCCTGGAGCACGACAGGGGGGAATCAGCCCCAGCATTTT. This chain uses TRBV30 with TRBJ1-5; TRBD1 matches at 9 bases. Germline V gene sequence: CDR1 GTSNPN, CDR2 SVGIG (reference sequence). The V and J ends lost 3 bases and 4 bases, in that order; junction bases with no gene match: 4. This CDR3 spans 14 amino acids.

This sequence joins TRBV29-1 and TRBJ1-3; D is uncertain. From germline, CDR1 is SQVTM and CDR2 ANQGSEA. Trimming cost V 6 bases and J 0 bases, with 9 bases left between them. The length of the CDR3 is 13 residues. The CDR3 nucleotides read TGCAGCGTAAGGACGATCTCTGGAAACACCATATATTTT. This sequence encodes CSVRTISGNTIYF.